This TCR beta chain was sequenced in a study of somatic mutations in cytotoxic T cells in rheumatoid arthritis. Overall study results and limits: The top CD8+ clone topped 20% of CD8+ cells in about an eighth of the 65 patients. Rheumatoid arthritis patients showed slight TRBV07 underrepresentation, unadjusted for multiple comparisons. No antigen targets were known for the expanded CD8+ clones.

Profiling relied on immunoSEQ multiplex PCR, and the TCRdb table lists in-frame clones only, not all of them. The sample includes under 8,000 clones, about 70% seen only once; the top ten take roughly 35%. This clone was seen more than once but under ten times. The antigen remains unidentified. Positive magnetic bead selection separated CD4+ and CD8+ cells, and flow cytometry confirmed purity. CDR3 length: 18 residues. CDR1 is SGHNT and CDR2 is YYREEE in the germline V gene (reference sequence). The V and J ends lost 4 bases and 5 bases, in that order; junction bases with no gene match: 14. Sequences were obtained from CD8+ T cells sorted from blood. This clonotype was obtained from a woman in her fifties or sixties in good health. The V and J genes are TRBV5-4 and TRBJ2-2, with 10 positions matching TRBD2. The CDR3 DNA follows: TGTGCCAGCAGCCAAGTAACTAGCGGGGTAGCCCCTACCGGGGAGCTGTTTTTT. The encoded protein is CASSQVTSGVAPTGELFF.